This TCR beta chain was identified in a study of CD8 T cells in ankylosing spondylitis. The CDR3 loop spans 14 amino acids. The V gene lost 3 bases and the J gene lost 0 bases, with 6 bases spanning the gap. In this sample, this clonotype turned up a few times. TCRdb re-called the 5' RACE reads with MiXCR, one entry per CDR3 protein. Of 200,000 or so distinct CDR3 sequences in the sample, approximately 24% were seen once. The sequence came from a male donor with ankylosing spondylitis or in good health (not recorded which). Sample: blood, either unsorted or a sorted T cell fraction (not recorded which). This chain connects TRBV12-3 or TRBV12-4 to TRBJ2-1; no clear D gene. Written as DNA, the CDR3 is TGTGCCAGCAGTTTGGGCTACTCCTACAATGAGCAGTTCTTC. Translated: CASSLGYSYNEQFF.